This T cell receptor beta chain originates from a study of blood T cell repertoires in COVID-19. On the study more broadly: Sites in the United States, Italy and Spain provided acute and convalescent COVID-19 samples. PBMCs, B-cell-depleted T cells, or T cells provided the cDNA or gDNA that made up the material.

The CDR3 totals 15 residues. V trimming: 6 bases; J trimming: 0 bases; junction bases outside the gene matches: 3. Germline V gene lookup returns CDR1 MNHEY and CDR2 SVGAGI. This clone was observed once. In the original workflow: Amplification from reference gene primers served as the basis for estimated nucleated cell counts. Some clones are missing from TCRdb's copy, which holds only in-frame ones; the method was immunoSEQ multiplex PCR. D and trimming come from the DNA, and the V and J calls and clone size come from that table. This table has tens of thousands of clones, more than 70% appearing once.

Sample: peripheral blood. This clonotype originated in a man aged 60 to 75 with active COVID-19. The chain combines TRBV6-5 with TRBJ2-1; 9 bases are a match to TRBD2. CDR3 region: CASRVSGSSYNEQFF. For the CDR3, the DNA is TGTGCCAGCAGGGTTAGCGGGAGCTCCTACAATGAGCAGTTCTTC.